This T cell receptor beta chain was sequenced in a study of blood T cell repertoires in COVID-19. Generated by immunoSEQ multiplex PCR, the TCRdb table keeps only in-frame clones and is missing some. The sample shows 250,000 to 300,000 clones, about 88% of them seen only once. The sample comprised peripheral blood. The clonotype originates from a young man with active or convalescent COVID-19.

The CDR3 reads CASRTTENTEAFF. The CDR3 DNA follows: TGTGCCAGCAGAACGACAGAAAACACTGAAGCTTTCTTT. The V gene is TRBV6-5, the J gene TRBJ1-1, with D perhaps matching TRBD1 (5 bases). CDR3 length equals 13 residues. Trimming took 6 bases from V and 2 from J, leaving 10 bases between them. CDR1 and CDR2 from the germline V gene are MNHEY and SVGAGI.